The 28 T cell receptor beta chains given below trace back to one sample, sequenced in a study of cytomegalovirus exposure and HLA in healthy donors. The PCR made use of 60 Vbeta and 13 Jbeta primers. Sequencing was performed with immunoSEQ multiplex PCR; in TCRdb, only in-frame clones are kept and a portion is missing. In total, the table holds 65,000 to 90,000 clones. Sequencing was done on a sample of PBMCs. The source of these receptors is a man between 35 and 55 years old in good health and CMV-seronegative.

This chain connects TRBV5-6 to TRBJ2-4; 9 bases map to TRBD2. Per germline, CDR1 SGHDT and CDR2 YYEEEE. CDR3 length: 15 residues. J lost 13 bases, V lost 4 bases, and 15 bases had no gene match. CDR3 sequence reads: CASSPFAGGVKGQYF. The CDR3 bases are TGTGCCAGCAGCCCGTTCGCGGGGGGGGTTAAGGGCCAGTACTTC.

The rearrangement uses TRBV29-1 and TRBJ1-5; 9 bases are shared with TRBD1. Germline assignment: CDR1 SQVTM and CDR2 ANQGSEA. Unmatched junction bases numbered 0, after V lost 0 bases and J lost 9 bases. The CDR3 spans 12 residues. CDR3 sequence reads: CSVEEDRGPQHF. The CDR3 nucleotides are TGCAGCGTTGAAGAGGACAGGGGGCCCCAGCATTTT.

V is TRBV4-1 and J is TRBJ2-6; TRBD2 might be the D (5 bases). V was shortened by 4 bases and J by 3 bases, with 7 bases between the two germline ends. The CDR3 sequence is 14 residues long. Germline V gene lookup returns CDR1 MGHRA and CDR2 YSYEKL. The CDR3 sequence: CASSPGGGANVLTF. The DNA for the CDR3 is TGCGCCAGCAGCCCCGGAGGTGGGGCCAACGTCCTGACTTTC.

The chain has TRBV27 and TRBJ2-4; perhaps TRBD2 as D (5 bases). The CDR3 is made up of 15 amino acids. Germline loops: CDR1 MNHEY, CDR2 SMNVEV (reference sequence). The ends were cut back, 4 bases at V and 0 bases at J, with 10 bases in the middle. CDR3 residues: CASSSAELAKNIQYF. Written as DNA, the CDR3 is TGTGCCAGCAGTTCAGCGGAACTAGCCAAAAACATTCAGTACTTC.

The V call is TRBV5-1, the J call TRBJ1-3, with D uncertain. V dropped 0 bases and J dropped 0 bases, with 7 bases sitting between them. This CDR3 has 15 amino acids. The V gene's germline CDR1 is SGHRS and CDR2 YFSETQ. The CDR3 sequence is CASSLVSNSGNTIYF. The DNA of the CDR3 is TGCGCCAGCAGCTTGGTCAGTAACTCTGGAAACACCATATATTTT.

The V gene is TRBV19, the J gene TRBJ2-7; 7 positions agree with TRBD1. CDR3 length: 14 residues. V shed 1 base and J 3 bases; nucleotides not matched to a gene: 3. Germline V CDR1 and CDR2: LNHDA, SQIVND (reference sequence). DNA for the CDR3: TGTGCCAGTAGTATAGGACAGGGTGGCTACGAGCAGTACTTC. This sequence encodes CASSIGQGGYEQYF. Full variable domain (rest looked up from reference TRBV19 and TRBJ2-7): DGGITQSPKYLFRKEGQNVTLSCEQNLNHDAMYWYRQDPGQGLRLIYYSQIVNDFQKGDIAEGYSVSREKKESFPLTVTSAQKNPTAFYLCASSIGQGGYEQYFGPGTRLTVT.

V is TRBV11-3 and J is TRBJ1-4; D gene ambiguous. V was shortened by 4 bases and J by 0 bases, with 9 bases between the two germline ends. This CDR3 is 15 amino acids long. Germline V gene sequence: CDR1 SGHNT, CDR2 YENEEA. Here the CDR3 reads CASSSRTATNEKLFF. DNA for the CDR3: TGTGCCAGCAGCTCCCGTACGGCAACTAATGAAAAACTGTTTTTT.

The chain employs TRBV5-1 and TRBJ1-3, with D unresolved. The V end was cut by 0 bases, the J end by 2 bases, with 6 bases between. Germline V gives CDR1 SGHRS, CDR2 YFSETQ. The length of the CDR3 is 14 residues. The chain's CDR3 is CASSLGGTGNTIYF. The CDR3, as DNA: TGCGCCAGCAGCTTGGGAGGTACTGGAAACACCATATATTTT.

V usage is TRBV5-6 and J usage is TRBJ1-2, with 8 bases fitting TRBD1. Trimming at V came to 5 bases and at J to 4 bases, leaving 10 bases not matched to a gene. Germline V lookup: CDR1 SGHDT, CDR2 YYEEEE. The CDR3 contains 15 residues. The CDR3 DNA reads TGTGCCAGCAGGGATGACAGGGGACCTCCCTATGGCTACACCTTC. It translates to CASRDDRGPPYGYTF. Combining the CDR3 with reference TRBV5-6 and TRBJ1-2 gives the whole variable domain DAGVTQSPTHLIKTRGQQVTLRCSPKSGHDTVSWYQQALGQGPQFIFQYYEEEERQRGNFPDRFSGHQFPNYSSELNVNALLLGDSALYLCASRDDRGPPYGYTFGSGTRLTVV.

This rearrangement joins TRBV6-1 to TRBJ2-7; D not certain. Germline V gene lookup returns CDR1 MNHNS and CDR2 SASEGT. The CDR3 contains 11 residues. Trimming cost V 5 bases and J 3 bases, with 5 bases left between them. The CDR3: CASSFSYEQYF. DNA for the CDR3: TGTGCCAGCAGTTTTAGCTACGAGCAGTACTTC.

This chain joins TRBV9 and TRBJ1-6, with D possibly matching TRBD1 (5 bases). The germline CDR1 and CDR2 sequences are SGDLS and YYNGEE. Trimming pared 0 bases from V and 6 bases from J, leaving 13 bases between. The CDR3 is 16 residues long. CDR3 amino acids: CASSVGTQDINSPLHF. The CDR3 nucleotides are TGTGCCAGCAGCGTAGGCACCCAGGACATTAATTCACCCCTCCACTTT. Looking up the rest from reference TRBV9 and TRBJ1-6 gives the full variable domain: DSGVTQTPKHLITATGQRVTLRCSPRSGDLSVYWYQQSLDQGLQFLIQYYNGEERAKGNILERFSAQQFPDLHSELNLSSLELGDSALYFCASSVGTQDINSPLHFGNGTRLTVT.

This sequence joins TRBV5-6 and TRBJ1-3; no reliable D call. Germline CDR1 is SGHDT and CDR2 is YYEEEE. The CDR3 consists of 15 residues. V was clipped by 4 bases and J by 0 bases, with 11 bases between them. Here the CDR3 reads CASSRESGSGNTIYF. CDR3 in DNA: TGTGCCAGCAGCCGGGAGTCCGGCTCTGGAAACACCATATATTTT.

The chain links TRBV19 to TRBJ2-7; D is perhaps TRBD1 (6 bases). Per the germline V gene, CDR1 is LNHDA and CDR2 is SQIVND (reference sequence). The CDR3 totals 15 residues. Trimming removed 3 bases from V and 0 bases from J, with 12 bases in between. The CDR3 nucleotides read TGTGCCAGTAGTATTTTACAGGGATCCTCCTACGAGCAGTACTTC. This sequence encodes CASSILQGSSYEQYF.

The chain carries TRBV10-2 and TRBJ2-7; D remains unclear. Trimming pared 4 bases from V and 3 bases from J, leaving 4 bases between. Germline V gene lookup returns CDR1 WSHSY and CDR2 SAAADI. The CDR3 length is 11 residues. The CDR3: CASSVSYEQYF. The CDR3 bases are TGCGCCAGCAGTGTTAGCTACGAGCAGTACTTC.

This chain uses TRBV5-1 with TRBJ2-1; 8 bases are shared with TRBD2. The CDR3 totals 16 residues. Germline-derived CDR1 and CDR2 are SGHRS and YFSETQ. The ends lost 5 bases at V and 3 bases at J; junction bases unmatched: 10. The CDR3 region has the DNA TGCGCCAGCAGGGGGAGCGGGGGCCATTTCTACAATGAGCAGTTCTTC. Translated, it gives CASRGSGGHFYNEQFF.

The chain uses TRBV28 and TRBJ1-1; D is possibly TRBD1 (5 bases). There are 13 residues in the CDR3. V was shortened by 6 bases and J by 4 bases, with 12 bases between the two germline ends. Per the germline V gene, CDR1 is MDHEN and CDR2 is SYDVKM. CDR3 in amino acids: CASSREAGTEAFF. DNA of the CDR3: TGTGCCAGCAGCAGGGAGGCGGGCACTGAAGCTTTCTTT.

The rearrangement links TRBV4-1 to TRBJ1-5; no definite D call. This CDR3 has 15 residues. Trimming took off 0 bases at V and 3 bases at J, with 9 bases between the two ends. From germline, CDR1 is MGHRA and CDR2 YSYEKL. The CDR3 DNA is TGCGCCAGCAGCCAAGATGGAGGGTACAATCAGCCCCAGCATTTT. The encoded protein is CASSQDGGYNQPQHF.

V gene TRBV5-1 combines with J gene TRBJ2-5; D is possibly TRBD1 (5 bases). The DNA end is a closer match to TRBJ2-7, so the J assignment may be wrong. The CDR3 covers 16 residues. Per germline, CDR1 SGHRS and CDR2 YFSETQ. The CDR3 region is CASSLAAGSVSDEQYF. The CDR3, as DNA: TGCGCCAGCAGCTTGGCCGCAGGGTCCGTCAGTGACGAGCAGTACTTC.

The rearrangement links TRBV6-1 to TRBJ1-5; 10 nucleotides agree with TRBD1. Germline V gene lookup returns CDR1 MNHNS and CDR2 SASEGT. The V and J ends lost 5 bases and 5 bases, in that order; junction bases with no gene match: 6. This CDR3 contains 15 residues. The CDR3 protein is CASSNRQGADQPQHF. Written as DNA, the CDR3 is TGTGCCAGCAGTAACAGACAGGGGGCGGATCAGCCCCAGCATTTT.

The chain uses TRBV5-1 and TRBJ1-2, with TRBD1 as a possible D gene (6 bases). There are 13 residues in the CDR3. V lost 0 bases and J lost 6, with 9 bases in between. Germline assignment: CDR1 SGHRS and CDR2 YFSETQ. The CDR3 region is CASSLGQGNGYTF. CDR3 nucleotides: TGCGCCAGCAGCTTGGGCCAGGGGAATGGCTACACCTTC. The whole variable domain, remainder taken from reference TRBV5-1 and TRBJ1-2, is KAGVTQTPRYLIKTRGQQVTLSCSPISGHRSVSWYQQTPGQGLQFLFEYFSETQRNKGNFPGRFSGRQFSNSRSEMNVSTLELGDSALYLCASSLGQGNGYTFGSGTRLTVV.

CDR3 nucleotides: TGTGCTCAGCAGGGCAGAGCCTACGAGCAGTACTTC. Its translation is CAQQGRAYEQYF. The V gene is TRBV6-1, the J gene TRBJ2-7; tentatively, D is TRBD1 (5 bases). The V gene's germline CDR1 is MNHNS and CDR2 SASEGT. The CDR3 sequence is 12 residues long.

The V gene is TRBV2, the J gene TRBJ2-5, with 7 bases lining up with TRBD2. V trimming: 6 bases; J trimming: 2 bases; junction bases outside the gene matches: 3. Germline values: CDR1 SNHLY, CDR2 FYNNEI. This CDR3 comprises 13 residues. CDR3 sequence reads: CASSGDYQETQYF. Here the CDR3 DNA reads TGTGCCAGCAGCGGGGACTATCAAGAGACCCAGTACTTC.

CDR3 in amino acids: CASSFAGGQKYSNQPQHF. The CDR3 nucleotides are TGTGCCAGCAGCTTTGCTGGAGGACAGAAATATAGCAATCAGCCCCAGCATTTT. J is TRBJ1-5 and V is TRBV5-6, with a weak D call TRBD1 (6 bases). The CDR3 consists of 18 residues. Germline lookup yields CDR1 SGHDT and CDR2 YYEEEE. V was shortened by 2 bases and J by 0 bases, with 18 bases between the two germline ends.

The rearrangement links TRBV2 to TRBJ2-1; 9 nucleotides line up with TRBD1. J was trimmed by 5 bases and V by 3 bases; bases with no gene match: 5. CDR3 length equals 15 residues. Germline V gene sequence: CDR1 SNHLY, CDR2 FYNNEI. CDR3: CASSDSGQGHNEQFF. The CDR3 DNA reads TGTGCCAGCAGTGACTCGGGACAGGGACACAATGAGCAGTTCTTC.

V and J are TRBV19 and TRBJ2-2; 8 bases map to TRBD2. This CDR3 has 16 residues. CDR1 LNHDA and CDR2 SQIVND come from the germline V gene (reference sequence). Trimming at V came to 5 bases and at J to 7 bases, leaving 12 bases not matched to a gene. The CDR3 region is CASSSRRPTSDGELFF. Here the CDR3 DNA reads TGTGCCAGTAGTTCCCGACGCCCGACTAGCGACGGGGAGCTGTTTTTT.

The chain couples TRBV14 to TRBJ1-2; tentatively, D is TRBD1 (5 bases). The germline V and J ends were trimmed by 1 base and 6 bases, with 12 bases remaining between them. This CDR3 spans 14 amino acids. Germline V CDR1 and CDR2: SGHDN, FVKESK. Written as DNA, the CDR3 is TGTGCCAGCAGCCAAGTAGGGAGGGACGATGGCTACACCTTC. Its protein is CASSQVGRDDGYTF. The whole variable domain, remainder taken from reference TRBV14 and TRBJ1-2, is EAGVTQFPSHSVIEKGQTVTLRCDPISGHDNLYWYRRVMGKEIKFLLHFVKESKQDESGMPNNRFLAERTGGTYSTLKVQPAELEDSGVYFCASSQVGRDDGYTFGSGTRLTVV.

The CDR3 region has the DNA TGTGCCAGCAGTCTTCAGGGTGTTAACCTGGGGTACGAGCAGTACTTC. It translates to CASSLQGVNLGYEQYF. V is TRBV27 and J is TRBJ2-7; a weak D match, TRBD1 (5 bases). V lost 5 bases and J lost 4, with 21 bases in between. Germline V lookup: CDR1 MNHEY, CDR2 SMNVEV (reference sequence). The CDR3 has 16 residues.

The chain employs TRBV5-6 and TRBJ2-1, with D hard to call. CDR1 is SGHDT, CDR2 YYEEEE, per germline. V was pared by 2 bases and J by 6 bases, with 12 bases between. The CDR3 has 14 amino acids. CDR3 sequence reads: CASSFPLPGNEQFF. For the CDR3, the DNA is TGTGCCAGCAGCTTCCCATTACCGGGCAATGAGCAGTTCTTC.